This T cell receptor (beta chain) was recorded in a study of cytomegalovirus exposure and HLA in healthy donors. The CDR3 extends over 17 amino acids. V lost 0 bases and J lost 0, with 14 bases in between. The germline V gene encodes CDR1 SGHTA and CDR2 FQGNSA. The study ran its PCR with 60 Vbeta and 13 Jbeta primers. TCRdb's table, derived via immunoSEQ multiplex PCR, lists solely in-frame clones and lacks some. This sample carries about 130,000 clones, with around 2.7% going to the ten biggest clones. The sequence was obtained from a man aged 25 to 45 in good health and CMV-seronegative. J is TRBJ1-1 and V is TRBV7-2; perhaps TRBD1 as D (5 bases). The sequencing sample was made of PBMCs. The CDR3 DNA is TGTGCCAGCAGCTTAGCGTCGGGGGGGTTCCTGAACACTGAAGCTTTCTTT. This codes for CASSLASGGFLNTEAFF.